This TCR beta chain came from a study of identifying expanded T cells in peripheral blood. No infections or other immune events were documented during collection. Study-level results: Technical replicates showed around 1.1 changed clones; around 2 weeks roughly 16; four weeks 19. Two-week clone count variance significantly increased as total template count grew.

This clone occurred once. Its antigen is undetermined. Only in-frame clones appear in the TCRdb table, and some are missing; sequencing was by immunoSEQ multiplex PCR. The top ten hold roughly 7.6% of the sample, which has about 110,000 clones, about nine tenths seen once. Germline CDR1 is MGHDK and CDR2 is SYGVNS. There are 15 residues in the CDR3. V shed 1 base, J shed 4 bases, and the junction held 4 bases outside the gene matches. The rearrangement uses TRBV25-1 and TRBJ1-3, with TRBD1 matching over 7 bases. The TCR was taken from a person aged 18 to 69 in good health. Sequencing was carried out using blood. CDR3: CASSESAGGGNTIYF. The CDR3 nucleotides read TGTGCCAGCAGTGAATCCGCAGGGGGAGGAAACACCATATATTTT.